Given below is one T cell receptor beta chain in context. The target antigen is unknown. A sample-barcoded 5' primer and a J-beta primer mix were used in a second PCR of roughly 7 to 11 cycles. MiXCR was run by TCRdb on the 5' RACE reads, yielding one entry per CDR3 protein. Of roughly 1.6 million distinct CDR3 sequences in the sample, almost 35% were seen once. The data derive from a study of blood T cells in healthy people across ages. Notes on the study in general: Per million T cells, TCR beta diversity dropped about linearly as age rose.

This CDR3 has 11 residues. Germline assignment: CDR1 MNHNS and CDR2 SASEGT. The ends were cut back, 2 bases at V and 8 bases at J, with 4 bases in the middle. Material: blood. This sequence joins TRBV6-1 and TRBJ2-1, with D uncertain. This TCR came from a woman aged 25 to 45 in good health. The CDR3, as DNA: TGTGCCAGCAGTGAACCCGATGAGCAGTTCTTC. The encoded protein is CASSEPDEQFF.